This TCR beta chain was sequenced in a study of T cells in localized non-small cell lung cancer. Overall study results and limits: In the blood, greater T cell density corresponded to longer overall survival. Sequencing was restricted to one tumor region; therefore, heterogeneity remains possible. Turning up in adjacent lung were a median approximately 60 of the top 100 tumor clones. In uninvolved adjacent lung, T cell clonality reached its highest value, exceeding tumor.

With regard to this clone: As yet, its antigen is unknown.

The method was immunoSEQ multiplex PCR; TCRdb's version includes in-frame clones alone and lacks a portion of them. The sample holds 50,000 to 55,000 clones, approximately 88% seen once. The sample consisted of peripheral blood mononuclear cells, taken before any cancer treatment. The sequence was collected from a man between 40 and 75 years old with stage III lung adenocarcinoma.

This CDR3 reads CASSLEYRAGNTIYF. The CDR3 DNA follows: TGCGCCAGCAGCCTAGAATACAGGGCTGGAAACACCATATATTTT. The chain has TRBV5-1 and TRBJ1-3, with D possibly TRBD1 on 6 matching bases. Germline CDR1 and CDR2: SGHRS and YFSETQ. V lost 4 bases and J lost 2, with 13 bases in between. This CDR3 is 15 amino acids long.